This TCR beta chain was obtained from a study of regulatory T cells in long-lasting Graves disease. As for time point: persistent/refractory GD, antithyroid drugs over 5 years with positive TRAb. Construction of the TCR library relied on RNA isolated from PBMCs. An endocrinology department located in Xi'an, China, was where the patients came from. Germline V gene sequence: CDR1 MDHEN, CDR2 SYDVKM. The CDR3 contains 13 residues. The ends were cut back, 8 bases at V and 5 bases at J, with 13 bases in the middle. For TCR beta, libraries came from iRepertoire HTBI primers and Arm-PCR of CDR3 regions. MiXCR, run by TCRdb on the multiplex PCR reads, gives a single entry per CDR3 protein. The data contain about 430,000 distinct CDR3 sequences, roughly a fifth of them singletons. There are many counts of this clonotype. Antigen unknown. General study findings and limits: It was peripheral blood alone, not thyroid tissue, that was studied.

This sequence originates from a female donor with Graves disease. The input for sequencing was peripheral blood mononuclear cells (PBMCs), taken when the disease was refractory, from a patient treated with antithyroid drugs. The chain is built from TRBV28 and TRBJ1-5, with D hard to call. CDR3 protein: CASGLDGYQPQHF. DNA of the CDR3: TGTGCCAGCGGCCTAGACGGTTATCAGCCCCAGCATTTT.